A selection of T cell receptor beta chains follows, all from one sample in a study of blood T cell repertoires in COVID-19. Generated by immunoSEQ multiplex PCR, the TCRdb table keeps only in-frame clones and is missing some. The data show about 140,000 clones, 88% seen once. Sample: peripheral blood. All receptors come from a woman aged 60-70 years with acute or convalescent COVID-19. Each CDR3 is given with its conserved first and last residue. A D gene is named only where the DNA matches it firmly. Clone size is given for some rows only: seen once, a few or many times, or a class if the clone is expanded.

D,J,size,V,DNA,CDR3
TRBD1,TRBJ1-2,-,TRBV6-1,TGTGCCAGCAGTGAAGGGACAGGGGGAGGGTATGGCTACACCTTC,CASSEGTGGGYGYTF
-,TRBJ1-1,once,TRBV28,TGTGCCAGCAGTTCGGGTGGCAGTGGGGAGGGTGAAGCTTTCTTT,CASSSGGSGEGEAFF
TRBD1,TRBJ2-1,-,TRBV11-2,TGTGCCAGCAGCCCAGGACAGGCCCTCAATGAGCAGTTCTTC,CASSPGQALNEQFF
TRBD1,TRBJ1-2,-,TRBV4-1,TGCGCCAGCAGCCCTCAAGGACAGGGGGTGGATGGCTACACCTTC,CASSPQGQGVDGYTF
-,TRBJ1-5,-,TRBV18,TGTGCCAGCTCACCTCAGGGGCGCGAGCCCCAGCATTTT,CASSPQGREPQHF
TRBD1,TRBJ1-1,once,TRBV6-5,TGTGCCGGAGATTCAGGACAGGGCGATGGTGTATTTTTT,CAGDSGQGDGVFF
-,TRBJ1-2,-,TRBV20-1,TGCAGTGCTTTGGGGGCCTATGGCTACACCTTC,CSALGAYGYTF
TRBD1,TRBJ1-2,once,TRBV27,TGTGCCATTGAACGGACAGGCCTATTTAACTATGGCTACACCTTC,CAIERTGLFNYGYTF
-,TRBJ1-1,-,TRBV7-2,TGTGCCAGCAGCTTAGAGGGGTGGGGAGAAGCTTTCTTT,CASSLEGWGEAFF
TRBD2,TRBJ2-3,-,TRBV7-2,TGTGCCAGCAGCTCACGGGGGGGCGGGACAGATACGCAGTATTTT,CASSSRGGGTDTQYF
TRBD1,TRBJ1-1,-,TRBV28,TGTGCCAGCAGATCGGGACAGGGGGACACTGAAGCTTTCTTT,CASRSGQGDTEAFF
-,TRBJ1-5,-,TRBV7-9,TGTGCCAGCTGTCTCACGGGTCAGCCCCAGCATTTT,CASCLTGQPQHF
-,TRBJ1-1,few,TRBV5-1,TGCGCCAGCAGCTTGGAACCCGGTCGGACTGAAGCTTTCTTT,CASSLEPGRTEAFF
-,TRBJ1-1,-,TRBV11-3,TGTGCCAGCAGCCCGTCGGGGAACACTGAAGCTTTCTTT,CASSPSGNTEAFF
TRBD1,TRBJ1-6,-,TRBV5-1,TGCGCCAGCAGCTGGGGGGACAGTACAAGCTCCTATAATTCACCCCTCCACTTT,CASSWGDSTSSYNSPLHF
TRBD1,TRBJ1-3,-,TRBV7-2,TGTGCCAGCAGCAGGGTGACAGGGGCCTCTGGAAACACCATATATTTT,CASSRVTGASGNTIYF
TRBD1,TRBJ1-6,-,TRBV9,TGTGCCAGCAGCTCAGGACCGGGACAGTATAATTCACCCCTCCACTTT,CASSSGPGQYNSPLHF
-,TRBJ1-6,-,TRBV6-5,TGTGCCAGCGGTAGGAACAGGGACTCACCCCTCCACTTT,CASGRNRDSPLHF
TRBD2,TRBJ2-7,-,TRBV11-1,TGTGCCAGCAGCTTAAGTCTAGCGGGGGGTAGCGAGCAGTACTTC,CASSLSLAGGSEQYF
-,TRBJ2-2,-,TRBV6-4,TGTGCCAGCAGGGGGAGAGGCACCGGGGAGCTGTTTTTT,CASRGRGTGELFF
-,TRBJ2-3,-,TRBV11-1,TGTGCCAGCAGCTCGGGTTTAGGGGCGGATACGCAGTATTTT,CASSSGLGADTQYF
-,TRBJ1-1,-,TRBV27,TGTGCCAGCAGAACATGGAACACTGAAGCTTTCTTT,CASRTWNTEAFF
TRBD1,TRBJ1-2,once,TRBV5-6,TGTGCCAGCAGCCCCCTTCAAGGAACAGGGGATGGCTACACCTTC,CASSPLQGTGDGYTF
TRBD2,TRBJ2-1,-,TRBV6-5,TGTGCCAGCAGTTTAAGCGGGGGGGAAGACAATGAGCAGTTCTTC,CASSLSGGEDNEQFF
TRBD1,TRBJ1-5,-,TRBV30,TGTGCCTGGAGTACAGGGACAGTGAGCAATCAGCCCCAGCATTTT,CAWSTGTVSNQPQHF
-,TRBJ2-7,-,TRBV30,TGTGCCTGGAGCGTTCAGACTTCCTACGAGCAGTACTTC,CAWSVQTSYEQYF
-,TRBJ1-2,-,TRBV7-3,TGTGCCAGCAGCATAGACCGGGATGGTGGAGGCTACACCTTC,CASSIDRDGGGYTF
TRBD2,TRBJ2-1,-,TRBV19,TGTGCCAGTAGTACTATTGAGCGGGGGGGACCAAATGAGCAGTTCTTC,CASSTIERGGPNEQFF
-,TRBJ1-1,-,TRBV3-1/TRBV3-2,TGTGCCAGCAGCCAAGATATGGTCCCCTCCCGGGCTGAAGCTTTCTTT,CASSQDMVPSRAEAFF
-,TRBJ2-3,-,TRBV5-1,TGCGCCAGCAGCGCGGGACGTTTTAGAGAAGCAGATACGCAGTATTTT,CASSAGRFREADTQYF
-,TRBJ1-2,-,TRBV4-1,TGCGCCAGCAGCCAGGTCAGGGGTTCTAACTATGGCTACACCTTC,CASSQVRGSNYGYTF
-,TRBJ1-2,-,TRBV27,TGTGCCAGCAGTTTATCGGGCCTTTATGGCTACACCTTC,CASSLSGLYGYTF
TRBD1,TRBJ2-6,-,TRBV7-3,TGTGCCAGCAGTTCCACAGGGGGCTCTGGGGCCAACGTCCTGACTTTC,CASSSTGGSGANVLTF
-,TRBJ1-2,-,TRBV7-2,TGTGCCAGCAGCTTAGGCGCCAGGGACTATGGCTACACCTTC,CASSLGARDYGYTF
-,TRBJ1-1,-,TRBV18,TGTGCCAGCTCGCGCGACAAGAACACTGAAGCTTTCTTT,CASSRDKNTEAFF
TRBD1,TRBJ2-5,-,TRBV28,TGTGCCAGCAGTTTAACCTCGTCCCGGGACAGGGAGACCCAGTACTTC,CASSLTSSRDRETQYF
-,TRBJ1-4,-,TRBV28,TGTGCCAGCAGTCAGGCTGCAACTAATGAAAAACTGTTTTTT,CASSQAATNEKLFF
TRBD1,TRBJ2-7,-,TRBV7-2,TGTGCCAGCAGCTTAGAGGGCAGGGGGTCCGAGCAGTACTTC,CASSLEGRGSEQYF
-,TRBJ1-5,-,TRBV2,TGTGCCAGCAGGGGGGGATGGGACAATCAGCCCCAGCATTTT,CASRGGWDNQPQHF
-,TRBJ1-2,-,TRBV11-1,TGTGCCAGCAGCCCTCAGGGGCTCTCTAACTATGGCTACACCTTC,CASSPQGLSNYGYTF
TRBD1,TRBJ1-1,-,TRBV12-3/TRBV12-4,TGTGCCAGCACCAGACAGGGGGCCACTGAAGCTTTCTTT,CASTRQGATEAFF
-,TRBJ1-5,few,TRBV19,TGTGCCAGTAAACGGGACACCAGTGGCAATCAGCCCCAGCATTTT,CASKRDTSGNQPQHF
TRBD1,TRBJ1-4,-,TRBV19,TGTGCCAGTGGACAGGAATATGAAAAACTGTTTTTT,CASGQEYEKLFF
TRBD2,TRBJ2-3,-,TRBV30,TGTGCCTGGCGACTAGCGGGGGGGCGCACGCAGTATTTT,CAWRLAGGRTQYF
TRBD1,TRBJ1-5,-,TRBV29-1,TGCAGCGTTGACACAGGGGAATTCGGGCCCCAGCATTTT,CSVDTGEFGPQHF
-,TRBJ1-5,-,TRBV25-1,TGTGCCAGCAGTGCGACAGGTTCCGGCCAGCCCCAGCATTTT,CASSATGSGQPQHF
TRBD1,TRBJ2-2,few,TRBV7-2,TGTGCCAGCAGCATACAGGGGGGAGCCGGGGAGCTGTTTTTT,CASSIQGGAGELFF
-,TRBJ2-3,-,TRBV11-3,TGTGCCAGCAGCCCTGGTTTTAGCGCGTACACAGATACGCAGTATTTT,CASSPGFSAYTDTQYF
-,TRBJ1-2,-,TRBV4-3,TGCGCCAGCAGCCAAGTCACAGAGATCCACTATGGCTACACCTTC,CASSQVTEIHYGYTF
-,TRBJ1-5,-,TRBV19,TGTGCCAGTAGTATGCCGGGTTTCAATCAGCCCCAGCATTTT,CASSMPGFNQPQHF
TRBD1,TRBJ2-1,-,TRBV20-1,TGCAGTGCTCGACAGGGGAATGAGCAGTTCTTC,CSARQGNEQFF
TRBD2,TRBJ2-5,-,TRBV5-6,TGTGCCAGCAGCCTCTCCGGGGGGAGCGAGACCCAGTACTTC,CASSLSGGSETQYF
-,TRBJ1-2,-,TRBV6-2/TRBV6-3,TGTGCCAGCAGTGATGGGGACTCCGGACCCTATGGCTACACCTTC,CASSDGDSGPYGYTF